The TCR beta chain described here comes from a study of T cells in Graves' hyperthyroidism and ophthalmopathy. Overall study: The authors collected peripheral blood at initial diagnosis, before any treatment.

Ophthalmopathy patients showed a Clinical Activity Score of at least 3, NOSPECS grade of at least 4 and duration under 3 months. Researchers barred patients who had uncontrolled infection, other autoimmune disease, pregnancy or lactation. The TCR beta CDR3 regions underwent amplification using RNA transcripts as the source. Primed by the HTBI set, a first-round RT-PCR was run on the TCR CDR3. Using its own MiXCR run on the multiplex PCR reads, TCRdb lists one record per CDR3 protein. The data contain around 610,000 distinct CDR3 sequences, about 15% of them seen just once; the ten biggest clones take up 4% to 5.5%. Study results and limitations: Blood also contained most expanded thyroid clonotypes above 0.001.

Note on this clonotype: Its antigen is unknown.

CDR1 is MGHRA and CDR2 is YSYEKL in the germline V gene. Germline trimming cut 6 bases from V and 6 bases from J; bases unmatched to any gene: 7. CDR3 length: 14 residues. The chain carries TRBV4-1 and TRBJ2-7; 11 bases align to TRBD1. Material: blood. The TCR originated in a woman aged 40 to 50 with Graves' ophthalmopathy. CDR3 nucleotides: TGCGCCAGCAGTGATCCGGGACAGGGGGTCGAGCAGTACTTC. As protein: CASSDPGQGVEQYF.